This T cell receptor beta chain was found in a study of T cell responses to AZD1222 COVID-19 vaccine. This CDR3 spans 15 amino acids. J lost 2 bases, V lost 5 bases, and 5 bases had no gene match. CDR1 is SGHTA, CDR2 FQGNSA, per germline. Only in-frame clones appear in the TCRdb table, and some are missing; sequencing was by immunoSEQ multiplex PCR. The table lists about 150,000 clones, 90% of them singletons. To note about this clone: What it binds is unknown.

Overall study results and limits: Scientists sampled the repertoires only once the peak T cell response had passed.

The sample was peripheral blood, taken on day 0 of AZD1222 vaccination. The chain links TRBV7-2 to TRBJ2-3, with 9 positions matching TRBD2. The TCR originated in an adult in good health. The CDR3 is CASSTRLADTDTQYF. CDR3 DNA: TGTGCCAGCAGCACCCGACTAGCGGACACAGATACGCAGTATTTT.